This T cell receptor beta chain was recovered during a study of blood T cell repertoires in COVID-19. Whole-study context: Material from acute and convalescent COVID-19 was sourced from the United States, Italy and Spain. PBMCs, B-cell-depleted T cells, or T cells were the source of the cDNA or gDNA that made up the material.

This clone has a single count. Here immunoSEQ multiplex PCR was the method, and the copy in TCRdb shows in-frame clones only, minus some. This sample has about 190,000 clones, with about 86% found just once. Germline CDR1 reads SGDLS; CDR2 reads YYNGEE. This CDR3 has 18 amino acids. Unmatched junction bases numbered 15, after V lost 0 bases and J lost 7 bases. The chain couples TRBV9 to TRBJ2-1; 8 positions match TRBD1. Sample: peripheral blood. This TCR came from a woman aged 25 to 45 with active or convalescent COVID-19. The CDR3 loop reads CASSVATAGGGMLNEQFF. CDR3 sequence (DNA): TGTGCCAGCAGCGTAGCTACTGCAGGGGGCGGGATGTTGAATGAGCAGTTCTTC.